The 24 T cell receptor beta chains below come from one sample, sequenced in a study of neurological immune-mediated disorders. Noted time point: longitudinal time-point 2. In TCRdb, the 5' RACE reads were re-called with MiXCR into one record per CDR3 protein. This sample has tens of thousands of distinct CDR3 sequences, with about 13% found just once. Material for sequencing was PBMCs. The receptor source for this set is a woman aged 40 to 50 in good health.

This chain connects TRBV5-6 to TRBJ2-1, with D possibly TRBD1 on 5 matching bases. This CDR3 is built from 14 residues. Germline V gene data show CDR1 as SGHDT and CDR2 as YYEEEE. The V end lost 1 base, the J end lost 7 bases, and 12 bases lay between the germline ends. The CDR3 nucleotides are TGTGCCAGCAGCTTGTGGGGCAGTGGTAATGAGCAGTTCTTC. Its translation: CASSLWGSGNEQFF.

This clonotype was counted at least ten times. The chain joins TRBV20-1 to TRBJ2-3; tentative D call: TRBD2 (6 bases). Germline V gene lookup returns CDR1 DFQATT and CDR2 SNEGSKA (reference sequence). The CDR3 contains 14 residues. Trimming left V 6 bases short and J 0 bases short, with 13 bases between. The CDR3 region has the DNA TGCAGTGCCGGGACTGCCACTAGCACAGATACGCAGTATTTT. Translation: CSAGTATSTDTQYF.

In regard to this clonotype: An end of the junction does not agree with germline; a read error may underlie this. The gene calls are TRBV5-1 and TRBJ2-2; tentatively, D is TRBD2 (5 bases). This CDR3 is built from 14 residues. Per germline, CDR1 SGHRS and CDR2 YFSETQ. The CDR3 sequence: CASSRDGNTVELFF. CDR3 nucleotides: TGCGCCAGCAGTCGGGATGGGAACACCGTGGAGCTGTTTTTT. Full variable domain (remainder filled in from reference TRBV5-1 and TRBJ2-2): KAGVTQTPRYLIKTRGQQVTLSCSPISGHRSVSWYQQTPGQGLQFLFEYFSETQRNKGNFPGRFSGRQFSNSRSEMNVSTLELGDSALYLCASSRDGNTVELFFGEGSRLTVL.

This clonotype was recorded at least ten times. V and J are TRBV6-2 or TRBV6-3 and TRBJ2-7; a possible D gene is TRBD2 (5 bases). This CDR3 has 13 residues. V was clipped by 8 bases and J by 0 bases, with 11 bases between them. Looked up from germline, CDR1 is MNHEY and CDR2 is SVGEGT. DNA of the CDR3: TGTGCCAGCTACGGACTGATCTCCTACGAGCAGTACTTC. As protein: CASYGLISYEQYF.

In its sample, this clonotype was seen many times. The rearrangement uses TRBV7-2 and TRBJ1-2, with D unresolved. Germline-derived CDR1 and CDR2 are SGHTA and FQGNSA. The V end was cut by 2 bases, the J end by 4 bases, with 14 bases between. The CDR3 extends over 15 amino acids. The chain's CDR3 is CASSLSITAGYGYTF. Here the CDR3 DNA reads TGTGCCAGCAGCTTAAGCATTACGGCGGGCTATGGCTACACCTTC.

Ten or more counts support this clonotype. The gene calls are TRBV29-1 and TRBJ2-2; D is possibly TRBD1 or TRBD2 (5 bases each). V gave up 4 bases and J gave up 6 bases, with 12 bases separating them. From germline, CDR1 is SQVTM and CDR2 ANQGSEA. The CDR3 runs to 13 residues. The CDR3 spells CSVGGPTPGELFF. CDR3 nucleotide sequence: TGCAGCGTTGGGGGACCGACACCCGGGGAGCTGTTTTTT.

This clonotype was seen many times. The rearrangement uses TRBV6-5 and TRBJ2-7; TRBD1 might be the D (6 bases). CDR3 length equals 14 residues. V was cut by 3 bases and J by 6 bases, with 15 bases left in between. CDR1 is MNHEY and CDR2 is SVGAGI in the germline V gene. The CDR3 is CASSYASGVGEQYF. For the CDR3, the DNA is TGTGCCAGCAGTTATGCGTCAGGGGTAGGCGAGCAGTACTTC.

This clonotype was detected many times. The rearrangement links TRBV12-3 or TRBV12-4 to TRBJ2-3; TRBD2 aligns across 10 bases. The CDR3 extends over 16 amino acids. V trimming: 5 bases; J trimming: 3 bases; junction bases outside the gene matches: 8. CDR3 region: CASSRPGLAATDTQYF. CDR3 nucleotides: TGTGCCAGCAGTCGCCCCGGACTAGCGGCAACAGATACGCAGTATTTT.

This clonotype showed up many times. V is TRBV5-6 and J is TRBJ2-5; D is unresolved. The germline gives CDR1 SGHDT, CDR2 YYEEEE. The CDR3 spans 11 residues. V was pared by 0 bases and J by 7 bases, with 4 bases between. The CDR3 bases are TGTGCCAGCAGCTTGGTGGGGACCCAGTACTTC. This encodes CASSLVGTQYF.

The chain couples TRBV19 to TRBJ1-5; TRBD1 matches 10 bases. The CDR3 is 14 residues long. The V segment lost 5 bases and the J segment 5 bases; nucleotides outside the gene matches: 3. Germline V CDR1 and CDR2: LNHDA, SQIVND (reference sequence). Here the CDR3 DNA reads TGTGCCAGTAGTTTGACAGGGGGCTATCAGCCCCAGCATTTT. Protein sequence: CASSLTGGYQPQHF. The full variable domain, completed using reference TRBV19 and TRBJ1-5, is DGGITQSPKYLFRKEGQNVTLSCEQNLNHDAMYWYRQDPGQGLRLIYYSQIVNDFQKGDIAEGYSVSREKKESFPLTVTSAQKNPTAFYLCASSLTGGYQPQHFGDGTRLSIL.

As concerns this clonotype: A much larger clone is a single base away; this may be a read error. The V gene is TRBV5-1, the J gene TRBJ2-7, with D perhaps TRBD1 or TRBD2 (6 bases each). Germline V lookup: CDR1 SGHRS, CDR2 YFSETQ. The CDR3 runs 16 residues. The CDR3 nucleotides read TGCGTCAGCAGCTTGGGAGCAGGGGACTTTCCCTACGAGCAGTACTTC. This codes for CVSSLGAGDFPYEQYF.

This clonotype appeared many times. This chain uses TRBV20-1 with TRBJ2-7, with 13 bases lining up with TRBD2. This CDR3 is built from 15 residues. Trimming removed 6 bases from V and 2 bases from J; junction bases left unmatched: 7. Germline CDR1 is DFQATT and CDR2 is SNEGSKA (reference sequence). In DNA form, the CDR3 reads TGCAGTGCGGAGACTAGCGGGAGGTCTACCTACGAGCAGTACTTC. It encodes CSAETSGRSTYEQYF.

Comments on this clonotype: This clone may be a read error of a much larger clone one base away. The chain joins TRBV4-3 to TRBJ1-1; no definite D call. There are 14 residues in the CDR3. In germline, CDR1 is LGHNA, CDR2 YSLEER. CDR3 DNA sequence: TGCGCCATCAGCCAAGAGCCCCTCGGCACTGAAGCTTTCTTT. As protein: CAISQEPLGTEAFF.

This clonotype was picked up many times. The chain's CDR3 is CASSYDTRVLADNEQFF. Written as DNA, the CDR3 is TGTGCCAGCAGCTACGACACCAGGGTGCTAGCGGACAATGAGCAGTTCTTC. The chain joins TRBV5-6 to TRBJ2-1; 7 nucleotides line up with TRBD2. From germline, CDR1 is SGHDT and CDR2 YYEEEE. The CDR3 sequence is 17 residues long. V dropped 3 bases and J dropped 5; count of bases not matched to a gene: 14.

This clonotype came up many times. This chain connects TRBV3-1 to TRBJ2-1; 10 bases line up with TRBD2. The CDR3 is 17 amino acids. Germline assignment: CDR1 LGHDT and CDR2 YNNKEL (reference sequence). V shed 3 bases, J shed 6 bases, and the junction held 11 bases outside the gene matches. The CDR3 loop is CASSHGVLAGAVNEQFF. In nucleotides, the CDR3 is TGTGCCAGCAGCCATGGGGTCCTAGCGGGGGCCGTCAATGAGCAGTTCTTC.

This clonotype was recorded at least ten times. V gene TRBV2 combines with J gene TRBJ2-3, with 8 bases that match TRBD2. CDR3 length equals 15 residues. The germline V gene has CDR1 SNHLY and CDR2 FYNNEI. V was pared by 6 bases and J by 1 base, with 6 bases of the junction left unmatched. CDR3 protein: CASSAGLGGTDTQYF. CDR3 coding DNA: TGTGCCAGCAGCGCGGGACTAGGGGGCACAGATACGCAGTATTTT.

The chain combines TRBV5-1 with TRBJ2-7; no clear D. In germline, CDR1 is SGHRS, CDR2 YFSETQ. The V gene lost 4 bases and the J gene lost 6 bases, with 17 bases spanning the gap. The CDR3 is 14 amino acids. Written as DNA, the CDR3 is TGCGCCAGCAGCGCCCCTTGGGCATGGTCCGAGCAGTACTTC. Encoded protein: CASSAPWAWSEQYF.

Ten or more counts support this clonotype. The chain is built from TRBV5-4 and TRBJ2-4; 9 bases map to TRBD1. Germline V gene lookup returns CDR1 SGHNT and CDR2 YYREEE (reference sequence). The CDR3 extends over 13 amino acids. V shed 4 bases, J shed 6 bases, and the junction held 2 bases outside the gene matches. The CDR3 protein is CASSTGQGNIQYF. The CDR3 nucleotides are TGTGCCAGCAGCACGGGACAGGGAAACATTCAGTACTTC.

In its sample, this clonotype was seen a few times. One junction end does not reproduce the germline sequence, and a read error may be involved. The chain carries TRBV20-1 and TRBJ2-7, with 13 bases identical to TRBD2. The CDR3 extends over 13 amino acids. CDR1 is DFQATT and CDR2 is SNEGSKA in the germline V gene (reference sequence). DNA for the CDR3: TGCAATGCTCGACTAGCGGGAGGCTACGAGCAGTACTTC. Amino acids: CNARLAGGYEQYF.

This clonotype was recorded many times. The chain recombines TRBV6-5 with TRBJ2-2; TRBD1 matches 10 bases. The CDR3 is 16 amino acids. V lost 0 bases, J lost 7 bases, and 5 bases stayed unmatched. The germline V gene encodes CDR1 MNHEY and CDR2 SVGAGI. The DNA of the CDR3 is TGTGCCAGCAGTTACTCGACAGGGGGCTCTGGCGGGGAGCTGTTTTTT. Its protein product is CASSYSTGGSGGELFF.

This clonotype was counted a few times. The rearrangement uses TRBV28 and TRBJ2-7; perhaps TRBD2 as D (5 bases). The CDR3 sequence is 13 residues long. Germline CDR1 reads MDHEN; CDR2 reads SYDVKM. V was cut by 3 bases and J by 0 bases, with 6 bases left in between. DNA for the CDR3: TGTGCCAGCAGTTTGGACTCCTCCTACGAGCAGTACTTC. Protein: CASSLDSSYEQYF.

This clonotype was detected many times. The chain recombines TRBV20-1 with TRBJ2-1; TRBD2 matches 9 bases. CDR3 length: 16 residues. With V trimmed by 1 base and J by 9 bases, 13 bases remained unmatched. Germline-derived CDR1 and CDR2 are DFQATT and SNEGSKA (reference sequence). In DNA form, the CDR3 reads TGCAGTGCTAGAGGTGATGGCGCGGGAGGGCCGGGTGAGCAGTTCTTC. Its translation is CSARGDGAGGPGEQFF.

This clonotype came up many times. V usage is TRBV24-1 and J usage is TRBJ2-1; perhaps TRBD2 as D (6 bases). Germline V gene lookup returns CDR1 KGHDR and CDR2 SFDVKD. Trimming left V 3 bases short and J 6 bases short, with 14 bases between. The CDR3 extends over 15 amino acids. The CDR3 region is CATSDTREKTNEQFF. CDR3 sequence (DNA): TGTGCCACCAGTGATACCCGGGAGAAGACCAATGAGCAGTTCTTC.

This clonotype was recorded many times. V and J are TRBV6-5 and TRBJ2-3, with 7 bases that match TRBD2. The V gene end was trimmed by 2 bases and the J gene end by 4 bases; junction bases not matched to a gene: 9. There are 16 residues in the CDR3. Looked up from germline, CDR1 is MNHEY and CDR2 is SVGAGI. CDR3 DNA sequence: TGTGCCAGCAGTTACGTGCCCGGCGGGGGATCAGATACGCAGTATTTT. Translated: CASSYVPGGGSDTQYF.